Listed here are 8 T cell receptor beta chains from one sample, sequenced in a study of blood T cells in healthy people across ages (dated by TCRdb to about 2015). The library relied on 5' RACE. This sample was sequenced with an Illumina HiSeq 2500. A second about 7 to 12 cycle PCR used a sample-barcoded 5' primer and a J-beta primer mix. The raw public reads went through TCRdb reprocessing: fastp at Q25, MiXCR clone calling, in-frame beta chains kept. Entries are consolidated by CDR3 protein sequence, retaining the most common genes and DNA. This sample gives 1 million or so distinct CDR3 sequences in total; around 25% of them show up just once. 0.75% of the sample lies in the top ten. These sequences were also reported in another study, on T cells of mothers and their children.

Sequencing input: blood. The receptors originated from a girl aged 2-10 years in good health.

This chain links TRBV5-1 with TRBJ2-3, with 7 bases that match TRBD2. Germline CDR1 SGHRS, CDR2 YFSETQ. The CDR3 is 17 residues long. The V and J ends lost 4 bases and 4 bases, in that order; junction bases with no gene match: 15. This CDR3 is CASSPPEFAGVADTQYF. CDR3 bases: TGCGCCAGCAGCCCACCCGAATTTGCGGGAGTTGCAGATACGCAGTATTTT.

A word on this clonotype: One junction end disagrees with the germline gene, perhaps due to a read error. This chain joins TRBV6-1 and TRBJ1-5; 7 nucleotides match TRBD1. Germline V gene data show CDR1 as MNHNS and CDR2 as SASEGT. This CDR3 comprises 14 residues. Written as DNA, the CDR3 is TGTGCCTGCAGCTCCACAGGGGGCAATCAGCCCCAGCATTTT. Amino acids: CACSSTGGNQPQHF.

Only a few counts were recorded for this clonotype. The genes are TRBV7-2 and TRBJ2-7; 7 bases are shared with TRBD1. Germline-derived CDR1 and CDR2 are SGHTA and FQGNSA. This CDR3 is built from 15 residues. The ends lost 5 bases at V and 0 bases at J; junction bases unmatched: 7. The CDR3 coding sequence is TGTGCCAGCAGCCTGGGACAGCCGAGCTCCTACGAGCAGTACTTC. This encodes CASSLGQPSSYEQYF.

The rearrangement uses TRBV3-1 and TRBJ2-5; no definite D call. The CDR3 runs to 14 residues. Germline V gene sequence: CDR1 LGHDT, CDR2 YNNKEL (reference sequence). Trimming shortened V by 4 bases and J by 2 bases, and 11 bases separated the two germline ends. For the CDR3, the DNA is TGTGCCAGCAGCCCCCCGATTCTTCAAGAGACCCAGTACTTC. Residues: CASSPPILQETQYF.

The rearrangement joins TRBV28 to TRBJ2-3; D is uncertain. The CDR3 loop spans 13 amino acids. With 5 bases removed from V and 6 bases from J, the gap between germline ends came to 12 bases. Germline V CDR1 and CDR2: MDHEN, SYDVKM. CDR3 bases: TGTGCCAGCAGTATTCATGGCTTTGATACGCAGTATTTT. It encodes CASSIHGFDTQYF.

This clonotype was seen a handful of times. The genes are TRBV12-3 or TRBV12-4 and TRBJ1-6, with 7 bases lining up with TRBD1. With V trimmed by 4 bases and J by 10 bases, 7 bases remained unmatched. The CDR3 spans 14 residues. In DNA form, the CDR3 reads TGTGCCAGCAGTTCTGACAGGGTCGGCTCACCCCTCCACTTT. Translated, it gives CASSSDRVGSPLHF.

This clonotype was found a few times. The gene calls are TRBV2 and TRBJ2-2; D remains ambiguous. The CDR3 runs 11 residues. The V end was cut by 7 bases, the J end by 4 bases, with 4 bases between. Germline-derived CDR1 and CDR2 are SNHLY and FYNNEI. CDR3 sequence: CASTFTGELFF. In nucleotides, the CDR3 is TGTGCCAGCACCTTCACCGGGGAGCTGTTTTTT.

This clonotype turned up a few times. This sequence joins TRBV6-2 or TRBV6-3 and TRBJ2-6, with 8 positions matching TRBD1. The CDR3 loop spans 19 amino acids. Trimming removed 4 bases from V and 4 bases from J; junction bases left unmatched: 15. Per the germline V gene, CDR1 is MNHEY and CDR2 is SVGEGT. CDR3 in amino acids: CASSFTWVTGATGANVLTF. The CDR3 DNA is TGTGCCAGCAGTTTTACTTGGGTGACAGGGGCGACGGGGGCCAACGTCCTGACTTTC.